This T cell receptor (beta chain) was recorded in a study of OX40 agonist ivuxolimab in advanced cancers. Findings of the study overall: Expanded clones were, on average, more numerous among CD8+ T cells than CD4+.

Turning to this clone: What it binds is not known.

Sequencing used immunoSEQ multiplex PCR; TCRdb keeps in-frame clones, though not all of them. The data contain some 49,000 clones, 85% of them seen just once; the ten biggest clones take up around 21%. Losses at the gene ends were 3 bases for V and 2 bases for J; bases not matched to a gene: 4. The CDR3 runs to 15 residues. The germline V gene has CDR1 SEHNR and CDR2 FQNEAQ (reference sequence). The V call is TRBV7-9, the J call TRBJ1-5; 7 nucleotides line up with TRBD1. Source: CD4+ or CD8+ T cells sorted from blood, taken in a trial of the OX40 agonist ivuxolimab. This clonotype was obtained from an adult with an advanced solid tumor such as melanoma, head and neck, liver or kidney cancer. CDR3 sequence (DNA): TGTGCCAGCAGCTTCGACAGGGACGGCAATCAGCCCCAGCATTTT. This translates into CASSFDRDGNQPQHF.